These 10 T cell receptor beta chains share one sample of origin, sequenced in a study of cytomegalovirus exposure and HLA in healthy donors. The method was immunoSEQ multiplex PCR; TCRdb's version includes in-frame clones alone and lacks a portion of them. Of fewer than 150,000 clones listed, approximately 89% are singletons. Sequenced input: PBMCs. The receptors shown here come from a man aged 18 to 29 in good health and CMV-seronegative.

The gene calls are TRBV28 and TRBJ1-2; tentative D call: TRBD1 (6 bases). The CDR3 covers 14 residues. V was trimmed by 1 base and J by 5 bases, leaving 11 bases between them. Germline assignment: CDR1 MDHEN and CDR2 SYDVKM. The CDR3 region is CASSLSRGAYGYTF. DNA for the CDR3: TGTGCCAGCAGTTTATCCCGGGGGGCGTATGGCTACACCTTC.

This clone was counted between two and nine times. CDR3 protein: CASSLMGLAEAGELFF. The CDR3 DNA reads as TGTGCCAGCAGCTTAATGGGACTAGCTGAAGCCGGGGAGCTGTTTTTT. V is TRBV7-8 and J is TRBJ2-2, with 9 bases that match TRBD2. This CDR3 contains 16 residues. V shed 2 bases, J shed 6 bases, and the junction held 7 bases outside the gene matches. Germline assignment: CDR1 SGHVS and CDR2 FQNEAQ.

The rearrangement links TRBV6-1 to TRBJ2-7; TRBD1 matches 8 bases. This CDR3 region has 13 residues. V dropped 8 bases and J dropped 5; count of bases not matched to a gene: 8. CDR1 MNHNS and CDR2 SASEGT come from the germline V gene. The DNA for the CDR3 is TGTGCCAGCGGACAAGACAGGGGCAACGAGCAGTACTTC. The encoded protein is CASGQDRGNEQYF.

The chain joins TRBV5-4 to TRBJ2-3, with TRBD2 identical over 12 bases. V lost 0 bases, J lost 2 bases, and 1 base stayed unmatched. Looked up from germline, CDR1 is SGHNT and CDR2 is YYREEE (reference sequence). CDR3 length: 16 residues. The CDR3 sequence is CASSLASGGVTDTQYF. CDR3 sequence (DNA): TGTGCCAGCAGCTTGGCTAGCGGGGGGGTCACAGATACGCAGTATTTT.

The V call is TRBV7-2, the J call TRBJ2-3, with 7 positions matching TRBD2. The germline gives CDR1 SGHTA, CDR2 FQGNSA. This CDR3 region has 18 residues. Trimming removed 4 bases from V and 3 bases from J; junction bases left unmatched: 16. The CDR3 coding sequence is TGTGCCAGCAGCTCCACATACAGCGGGGATGGGAAGACAGATACGCAGTATTTT. The encoded protein is CASSSTYSGDGKTDTQYF.

This chain links TRBV11-2 with TRBJ2-6, with 8 bases fitting TRBD1. Germline V gene sequence: CDR1 SGHAT, CDR2 FQNNGV. The CDR3 is made up of 17 amino acids. J was trimmed by 0 bases and V by 10 bases; bases with no gene match: 11. The DNA of the CDR3 is TGTGCCATAAGATCGGAGACAGGGGACTCTGGGGCCAACGTCCTGACTTTC. Its translation: CAIRSETGDSGANVLTF.

The J gene is TRBJ2-7, the V gene TRBV13; 9 nucleotides agree with TRBD1. This CDR3 comprises 17 residues. The germline gives CDR1 PRHDT, CDR2 FYEKMQ (reference sequence). Trimming took 5 bases from V and 0 from J; bases not matched to a gene: 11. In DNA form, the CDR3 reads TGTGCCAGCAGCCGTCGCACCGGGACAGGGCCCTCCTACGAGCAGTACTTC. Its translation is CASSRRTGTGPSYEQYF.

The chain recombines TRBV28 with TRBJ1-1; D is uncertain. V dropped 5 bases and J dropped 4 bases, with 14 bases sitting between them. Germline lookup yields CDR1 MDHEN and CDR2 SYDVKM. CDR3 length equals 14 residues. The CDR3 DNA follows: TGTGCCAGCAGTCCCCCTTTGGAGGTCACTGAAGCTTTCTTT. Residues: CASSPPLEVTEAFF.

This rearrangement joins TRBV7-7 to TRBJ2-5, with 7 bases aligning to TRBD2. This CDR3 region has 13 residues. V dropped 5 bases and J dropped 3; count of bases not matched to a gene: 3. The germline CDR1 and CDR2 sequences are SSHAT and FNYEAQ (reference sequence). Here the CDR3 reads CASSQSGEETQYF. The CDR3 DNA reads TGTGCCAGCAGCCAAAGCGGGGAAGAGACCCAGTACTTC.

This rearrangement joins TRBV25-1 to TRBJ2-1, with D possibly matching TRBD1 (5 bases). Germline V gene sequence: CDR1 MGHDK, CDR2 SYGVNS. Between the trimmed V and J ends, which lost 3 bases and 0 bases, there was a span of 12 bases. The CDR3 consists of 16 residues. The CDR3 DNA sequence: TGTGCCAGCAGTGACCACTGGGGCAGCTCCTACAATGAGCAGTTCTTC. It is translated as CASSDHWGSSYNEQFF.